One and the same sample provided the 5 T cell receptor beta chains below, sequenced in a study of blood T cell repertoires in COVID-19. Repertoires were generated with immunoSEQ multiplex PCR, while TCRdb's copy carries only in-frame clones and drops some. The sample records 200,000 to 250,000 clones, around 85% being singletons. The sample consisted of peripheral blood. Every receptor here comes from a woman between 45 and 65 years old with acute or convalescent COVID-19.

This chain connects TRBV23-1 to TRBJ1-2; 11 bases match TRBD1. TRBV23-1 is identified as an open reading frame with a role that is uncertain. V shed 4 bases and J 4 bases; nucleotides not matched to a gene: 8. CDR3 size: 16 residues. The CDR3 loop is CASSPRTGGASYGYTF. The CDR3 DNA reads as TGCGCCAGCAGTCCTCGGACAGGGGGCGCTTCCTATGGCTACACCTTC.

V usage is TRBV5-1 and J usage is TRBJ2-1, with 10 bases fitting TRBD2. Germline V gene lookup returns CDR1 SGHRS and CDR2 YFSETQ. This CDR3 region has 16 residues. The V and J ends lost 2 bases and 5 bases, in that order; junction bases with no gene match: 7. CDR3 in DNA: TGCGCCAGCAGCTTCGCGCTTCTAGCGGGGGACAATGAGCAGTTCTTC. As protein: CASSFALLAGDNEQFF.

The V call is TRBV6-6, the J call TRBJ2-7, with D hard to call. This CDR3 has 11 residues. Trimming cost V 6 bases and J 6 bases, with 9 bases left between them. CDR1 and CDR2 (germline): MNHNY, SVGAGI (reference sequence). The chain's CDR3 is CASRSRGEQYF. The CDR3 coding sequence is TGTGCCAGCAGGTCCCGAGGCGAGCAGTACTTC.

The J gene is TRBJ2-7, the V gene TRBV11-3; 9 nucleotides align to TRBD2. Germline V lookup: CDR1 SGHNT, CDR2 YENEEA. The J segment lost 5 bases and the V segment lost 1 base, leaving 3 bases of the junction unmatched. This CDR3 has 14 amino acids. CDR3 in amino acids: CASSLGSSGDEQYF. The CDR3 coding sequence is TGTGCCAGCAGCTTAGGGTCTAGCGGGGACGAGCAGTACTTC.

The chain links TRBV18 to TRBJ1-2; perhaps TRBD1 as D (6 bases). The V gene's germline CDR1 is KGHSH and CDR2 LQKENI. The V end was cut by 2 bases, the J end by 0 bases, with 10 bases between. This CDR3 has 15 amino acids. CDR3 sequence: CASSPGDIANYGYTF. The CDR3 DNA reads TGTGCCAGCTCACCAGGGGACATAGCTAACTATGGCTACACCTTC.